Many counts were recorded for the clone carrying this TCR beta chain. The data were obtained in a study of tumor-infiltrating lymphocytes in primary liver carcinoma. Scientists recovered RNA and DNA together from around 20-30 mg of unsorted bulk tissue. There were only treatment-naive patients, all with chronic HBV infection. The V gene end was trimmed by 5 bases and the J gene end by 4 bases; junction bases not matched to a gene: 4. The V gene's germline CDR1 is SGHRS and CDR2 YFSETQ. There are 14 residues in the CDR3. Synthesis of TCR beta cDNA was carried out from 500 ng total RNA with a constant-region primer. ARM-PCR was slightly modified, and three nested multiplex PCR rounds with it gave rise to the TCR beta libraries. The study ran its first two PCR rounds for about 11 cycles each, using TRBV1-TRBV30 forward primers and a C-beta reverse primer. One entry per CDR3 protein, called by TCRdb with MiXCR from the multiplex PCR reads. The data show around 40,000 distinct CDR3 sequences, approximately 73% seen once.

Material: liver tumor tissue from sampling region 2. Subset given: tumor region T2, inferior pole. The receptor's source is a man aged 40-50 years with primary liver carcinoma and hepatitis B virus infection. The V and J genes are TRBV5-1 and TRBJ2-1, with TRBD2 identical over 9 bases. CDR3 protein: CASSSAGGYNEQFF. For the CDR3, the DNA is TGCGCCAGCAGTTCGGCGGGAGGGTACAATGAGCAGTTCTTC.